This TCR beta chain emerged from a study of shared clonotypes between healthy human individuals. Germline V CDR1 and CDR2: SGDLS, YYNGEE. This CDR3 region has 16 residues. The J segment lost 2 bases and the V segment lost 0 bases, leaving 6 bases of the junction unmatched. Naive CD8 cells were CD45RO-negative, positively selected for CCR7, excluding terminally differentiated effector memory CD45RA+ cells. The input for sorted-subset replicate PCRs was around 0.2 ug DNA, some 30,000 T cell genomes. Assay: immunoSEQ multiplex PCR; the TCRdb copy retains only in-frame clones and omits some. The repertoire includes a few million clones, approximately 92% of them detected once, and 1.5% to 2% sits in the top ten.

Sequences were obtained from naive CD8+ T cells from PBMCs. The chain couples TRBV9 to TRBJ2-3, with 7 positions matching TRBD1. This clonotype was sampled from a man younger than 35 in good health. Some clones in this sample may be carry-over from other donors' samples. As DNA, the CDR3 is TGTGCCAGCAGCGTAGACCACGGGACAGTCACAGATACGCAGTATTTT. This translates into CASSVDHGTVTDTQYF.